The present entry profiles one T cell receptor (delta chain) with its context. Its target is unknown. The CDR3 has 24 residues. Trimming removed 2 bases from V and 0 bases from J, with 37 bases in between. Germline lookup yields CDR1 TSWWSYY and CDR2 QGS. This sample is drawn from a study of Vδ1+ human thymocytes. Regarding the study as a whole: Thymic TRG and TRD repertoires appeared highly polyclonal, with Gaussian CDR3 length distributions. Despite high sort purity, roughly a fifth of thymic T cell receptor delta sequences were Vdelta2.

The template was reverse-transcribed extracted RNA. Multiplex PCR used pooled V-gene forward primers and a constant-region reverse primer to amplify CDR3s. TCRdb redid the clone calls on the multiplex PCR reads with CATT. The sample has roughly 25,000 delta-chain clones; around 28% are singletons. This chain joins TRDV1 and TRDJ1; D perhaps matches TRDD2 (6 bases). The sequencing input was Vdelta1+ gamma-delta thymocytes from the thymus. Subset reported: FACS-sorted CD3+ TCRalphabeta- TCRVdelta1+ TCRVdelta2- thymocytes. This clonotype was sampled from a boy younger than two who had congenital heart surgery. Here the CDR3 reads CALGETLPVPRVEGRITYTDKLIF. CDR3 DNA sequence: TGTGCTCTTGGGGAAACCCTTCCCGTACCTAGGGTCGAGGGTAGGATAACGTACACCGATAAACTCATCTTT.